This TCR beta chain was obtained from a study of T-cell reconstitution after alpha-beta-depleted transplantation in children. The authors prepared the TCRbeta library with unique molecular identifiers. Each CDR3 protein is one row after TCRdb ran MiXCR on the PCR reads. Among about 610,000 distinct CDR3 sequences listed, 10% to 13% were seen once. The CDR3 length is 14 residues. The germline V gene has CDR1 KGHDR and CDR2 SFDVKD. V was shortened by 5 bases and J by 1 base, with 10 bases between the two germline ends. The clonotype was recovered from a human donor who donated a stem cell graft to a child with acute myeloid leukemia. The material was PBMCs from the stem cell graft donor, obtained from the stem cell graft. The chain is built from TRBV24-1 and TRBJ1-2, with unresolved D. As DNA, the CDR3 is TGTGCCACCAGTGGTCTGAACCTTAACTATGGCTACACCTTC. This gives the protein CATSGLNLNYGYTF.